Each of the 31 T cell receptor beta chains below was sequenced from the same sample in a study of shared clonotypes between healthy human individuals. Terminally differentiated effector memory CD45RA+ cells were excluded by CCR7 positive selection of CD45RO-negative cells. Sequencing was performed with immunoSEQ multiplex PCR; in TCRdb, only in-frame clones are kept and a portion is missing. The data show about 820,000 clones, approximately 92% seen once. Sample: naive CD8+ T cells sorted from blood. The receptors here all came from a man younger than 45 in good health.

The chain joins TRBV29-1 to TRBJ1-2; D ambiguous. Germline V gene data show CDR1 as SQVTM and CDR2 as ANQGSEA. The CDR3 runs 10 residues. V dropped 5 bases and J dropped 14 bases, with 15 bases sitting between them. The CDR3 loop is CSVSDGLGTF. CDR3 in DNA: TGCAGCGTTTCCGACGGGCTAGGAACCTTC.

V is TRBV2 and J is TRBJ2-2; D could derive from TRBD1 or TRBD2 (6 bases each). In germline, CDR1 is SNHLY, CDR2 FYNNEI. CDR3 length equals 15 residues. V was shortened by 6 bases and J by 0 bases, with 11 bases between the two germline ends. CDR3 sequence reads: CASREGVANTGELFF. CDR3 DNA sequence: TGTGCCAGCAGGGAGGGGGTAGCGAACACCGGGGAGCTGTTTTTT.

This sequence joins TRBV7-8 and TRBJ2-5; D call uncertain. The germline V gene encodes CDR1 SGHVS and CDR2 FQNEAQ. The CDR3 is made up of 12 amino acids. V was cut by 1 base and J by 2 bases, with 2 bases left in between. CDR3: CASSLGQETQYF. The CDR3 DNA is TGTGCCAGCAGCTTAGGGCAAGAGACCCAGTACTTC.

V usage is TRBV19 and J usage is TRBJ1-1; D unresolved. Germline V gene lookup returns CDR1 LNHDA and CDR2 SQIVND (reference sequence). This CDR3 is built from 15 residues. Between the trimmed V and J ends, which lost 3 bases and 0 bases, there was a span of 11 bases. The CDR3 nucleotides are TGTGCCAGTAGTATTTCGAGGGCCATGAACACTGAAGCTTTCTTT. Translation: CASSISRAMNTEAFF.

The rearrangement joins TRBV28 to TRBJ2-7; D call uncertain. CDR1 is MDHEN, CDR2 SYDVKM, per germline. V shed 6 bases and J shed 2 bases, with 8 bases lying between them. This CDR3 spans 12 amino acids. The CDR3 loop reads CASSSSTYEQYF. CDR3 coding DNA: TGTGCCAGCAGCAGTTCGACCTACGAGCAGTACTTC.

This clone was counted once. Other DNA sequences in this specimen translate into the identical CDR3. This rearrangement joins TRBV7-9 to TRBJ2-7; 7 nucleotides line up with TRBD1. The V gene's germline CDR1 is SEHNR and CDR2 FQNEAQ (reference sequence). The CDR3 is made up of 14 amino acids. Trimming at V came to 4 bases and at J to 2 bases, leaving 5 bases not matched to a gene. The CDR3 DNA is TGTGCCAGCAGCTCGCCGGGACAGACCTACGAGCAGTACTTC. The encoded protein is CASSSPGQTYEQYF.

V usage is TRBV5-5 and J usage is TRBJ1-3, with 7 bases fitting TRBD1. CDR3 length equals 15 residues. Germline V lookup: CDR1 SGHKS, CDR2 YYEKEE (reference sequence). The V and J ends lost 4 bases and 4 bases, in that order; junction bases with no gene match: 8. The DNA of the CDR3 is TGTGCCAGCAGCCGGGACAGCTTTTCGGGAAACACCATATATTTT. Its translation is CASSRDSFSGNTIYF. The full variable domain, completed using reference TRBV5-5 and TRBJ1-3, is DAGVTQSPTHLIKTRGQQVTLRCSPISGHKSVSWYQQVLGQGPQFIFQYYEKEERGRGNFPDRFSARQFPNYSSELNVNALLLGDSALYLCASSRDSFSGNTIYFGEGSWLTVV.

The chain is built from TRBV7-9 and TRBJ2-2; tentative D call: TRBD2 (6 bases). Germline values: CDR1 SEHNR, CDR2 FQNEAQ (reference sequence). Between the trimmed V and J ends, which lost 7 bases and 3 bases, there was a span of 15 bases. This CDR3 contains 15 residues. The CDR3 bases are TGTGCCAGCAACGACCTTCTAGCGTACACCGGGGAGCTGTTTTTT. This sequence encodes CASNDLLAYTGELFF.

The chain couples TRBV28 to TRBJ1-1; D call uncertain. The CDR3 loop spans 12 amino acids. V was shortened by 7 bases and J by 1 base, with 7 bases between the two germline ends. CDR1 is MDHEN, CDR2 SYDVKM, per germline. CDR3 bases: TGTGCCAGCATCCTCGGGAACACTGAAGCTTTCTTT. Protein sequence: CASILGNTEAFF.

The chain carries TRBV7-6 and TRBJ2-5; TRBD1 agrees at 9 bases. The trim removed 0 bases at V and 5 bases at J, leaving 10 bases unmatched. There are 17 residues in the CDR3. The germline V gene has CDR1 SGHVS and CDR2 FNYEAQ. CDR3 region: CASSLASGDRVVETQYF. CDR3 nucleotides: TGTGCCAGCAGCTTAGCATCGGGGGACAGGGTCGTTGAGACCCAGTACTTC.

As DNA, the CDR3 is TGTGCCATAACCGCACAGGGAGGAGTCCCTGAAGCTTTCTTT. Its translation: CAITAQGGVPEAFF. The V call is TRBV6-1, the J call TRBJ1-1, with TRBD1 as a possible D gene (6 bases). The CDR3 consists of 14 residues. Between the trimmed V and J ends, which lost 10 bases and 6 bases, there was a span of 21 bases. Germline V gene sequence: CDR1 MNHNS, CDR2 SASEGT.

This chain uses TRBV30 with TRBJ2-7; D gene ambiguous. CDR3 length: 11 residues. In germline, CDR1 is GTSNPN, CDR2 SVGIG (reference sequence). The CDR3 bases are TGTGCAAGGGCGGATTCCTACGAGCAGTACTTC. Translating it yields CARADSYEQYF. Together with reference TRBV30 and TRBJ2-7, the CDR3 gives the full variable domain: SQTIHQWPATLVQPVGSPLSLECTVEGTSNPNLYWYRQAAGRGLQLLFYSVGIGQISSEVPQNLSASRPQDRQFILSSKKLLLSDSGFYLCARADSYEQYFGPGTRLTVT.

The gene calls are TRBV5-1 and TRBJ2-3, with unresolved D. This CDR3 is built from 15 residues. Trimming took off 0 bases at V and 2 bases at J, with 10 bases between the two ends. Per germline, CDR1 SGHRS and CDR2 YFSETQ. This CDR3 is CASSLAGRATDTQYF. DNA of the CDR3: TGCGCCAGCAGCTTGGCCGGGCGAGCCACAGATACGCAGTATTTT. The full variable domain, with the rest looked up from reference TRBV5-1 and TRBJ2-3, is KAGVTQTPRYLIKTRGQQVTLSCSPISGHRSVSWYQQTPGQGLQFLFEYFSETQRNKGNFPGRFSGRQFSNSRSEMNVSTLELGDSALYLCASSLAGRATDTQYFGPGTRLTVL.

J is TRBJ2-5 and V is TRBV5-1; 8 bases map to TRBD2. The CDR3 spans 18 residues. Trimming took 1 base from V and 5 from J; bases not matched to a gene: 16. Germline CDR1 is SGHRS and CDR2 is YFSETQ. Here the CDR3 DNA reads TGCGCCAGCAGCTTGTTAGGCCTAGCGGGCGGCTCGGTGGAGACCCAGTACTTC. Its translation: CASSLLGLAGGSVETQYF.

With respect to this clone: Relative to the germline gene, one junction end is altered; a read error may explain this. This chain joins TRBV7-9 and TRBJ2-1; 9 bases match TRBD2. The V gene's germline CDR1 is SEHNR and CDR2 FQNEAQ (reference sequence). The CDR3 has 19 residues. In DNA form, the CDR3 reads TGTGCCAGCAGCTTAATCGGGGCTAGCGGGATGATCTCCTGCAATGAGCAGTTCTTC. Translated, it gives CASSLIGASGMISCNEQFF.

The J gene is TRBJ2-7, the V gene TRBV9; TRBD2 agrees at 11 bases. Per germline, CDR1 SGDLS and CDR2 YYNGEE. CDR3 length: 15 amino acids. Trimming removed 4 bases from V and 6 bases from J; junction bases left unmatched: 9. The CDR3 nucleotides read TGTGCCAGCAGCCCTAGACTAGCGGGACCCCTCGAGCAGTACTTC. Translating gives CASSPRLAGPLEQYF.

The chain employs TRBV7-9 and TRBJ1-2; TRBD1 is a possible D gene (5 bases). The V gene's germline CDR1 is SEHNR and CDR2 FQNEAQ (reference sequence). The ends were cut back, 0 bases at V and 7 bases at J, with 15 bases in the middle. CDR3 size: 15 residues. The chain's CDR3 is CASSLAPGLVVGYTF. CDR3 nucleotides: TGTGCCAGCAGCTTAGCGCCGGGACTTGTTGTTGGCTACACCTTC.

A word on this clone: A much more abundant neighbour one base away suggests this may be a read error. V usage is TRBV7-3 and J usage is TRBJ2-1, with no clear D. Germline lookup yields CDR1 SGHTA and CDR2 FQGTGA. V lost 3 bases to trimming and J lost 3 bases, with 6 bases between them. The CDR3 contains 13 residues. The CDR3 nucleotides read TGTGCCAGCAGCTTGGACGACTACAATGAGCAGTTCTTC. Encoded protein: CASSLDDYNEQFF.

The V gene is TRBV29-1, the J gene TRBJ2-1; D assignment may be TRBD1 or TRBD2 (6 bases each). The CDR3 length is 11 residues. Trimming stripped 7 bases from V and 7 bases from J, with 11 bases between. The germline V gene encodes CDR1 SQVTM and CDR2 ANQGSEA. The CDR3 region has the DNA TGCAGCGACAGGGCGGGAAATGAGCAGTTCTTC. It yields the protein CSDRAGNEQFF.

The J gene is TRBJ2-1, the V gene TRBV29-1, with 8 bases matching TRBD2. The V segment lost 7 bases and the J segment 10 bases; nucleotides outside the gene matches: 15. In germline, CDR1 is SQVTM, CDR2 ANQGSEA. CDR3 length: 14 residues. CDR3 in amino acids: CSALGSSGYREQFF. Here the CDR3 DNA reads TGCAGCGCCCTCGGGTCTAGCGGGTACAGGGAGCAGTTCTTC.

The chain uses TRBV7-9 and TRBJ2-7; a weak D match, TRBD2 (5 bases). The germline V gene has CDR1 SEHNR and CDR2 FQNEAQ (reference sequence). This CDR3 contains 13 residues. V dropped 5 bases and J dropped 3 bases, with 11 bases sitting between them. The CDR3 nucleotides are TGTGCCAGCAGCCAGCTAGCTTTCTACGAGCAGTACTTC. Encoded protein: CASSQLAFYEQYF. Filled out from reference TRBV7-9 and TRBJ2-7, the complete variable domain reads DTGVSQNPRHKITKRGQNVTFRCDPISEHNRLYWYRQTLGQGPEFLTYFQNEAQLEKSRLLSDRFSAERPKGSFSTLEIQRTEQGDSAMYLCASSQLAFYEQYFGPGTRLTVT.

The chain uses TRBV4-1 and TRBJ2-1; unclear D gene. From germline, CDR1 is MGHRA and CDR2 YSYEKL. V was pared by 0 bases and J by 5 bases, with 8 bases between. This CDR3 comprises 14 residues. CDR3 nucleotide sequence: TGCGCCAGCAGCCAAGAATGGCTGGACAATGAGCAGTTCTTC. It codes for CASSQEWLDNEQFF.

The chain links TRBV7-2 to TRBJ2-1, with D perhaps assigned TRBD1 or TRBD2 (5 bases each). V was pared by 2 bases and J by 7 bases, with 24 bases between. Germline V lookup: CDR1 SGHTA, CDR2 FQGNSA. The CDR3 is made up of 18 amino acids. CDR3 protein: CASSLKWAQRDEGNEQFF. Written as DNA, the CDR3 is TGTGCCAGCAGCTTAAAATGGGCCCAGCGAGACGAGGGGAATGAGCAGTTCTTC. Full variable domain (missing parts from reference TRBV7-2 and TRBJ2-1): GAGVSQSPSNKVTEKGKDVELRCDPISGHTALYWYRQSLGQGLEFLIYFQGNSAPDKSGLPSDRFSAERTGGSVSTLTIQRTQQEDSAVYLCASSLKWAQRDEGNEQFFGPGTRLTVL.

This clone was counted between two and nine times. The chain has TRBV4-1 and TRBJ2-2, with no clear D. Trimming shortened V by 7 bases and J by 4 bases, and 7 bases separated the two germline ends. The germline CDR1 and CDR2 sequences are MGHRA and YSYEKL. The length of the CDR3 is 12 residues. The chain's CDR3 is CASMGFTGELFF. CDR3 nucleotide sequence: TGCGCCAGCATGGGGTTCACCGGGGAGCTGTTTTTT.

Of note for this clone: A read error may explain this, as a much larger clone is one base away. The genes are TRBV11-2 and TRBJ2-7; D is unresolved. Germline CDR1 reads SGHAT; CDR2 reads FQNNGV. The CDR3 contains 12 residues. The ends were cut back, 4 bases at V and 2 bases at J, with 6 bases in the middle. The DNA of the CDR3 is TGTGCCAGCAGCTCCCCCCCCTACGAGCAGTACTTC. Encoded protein: CASSSPPYEQYF.

V gene TRBV28 combines with J gene TRBJ2-7, with 9 bases fitting TRBD2. V shed 6 bases, J shed 4 bases, and the junction held 13 bases outside the gene matches. Per germline, CDR1 MDHEN and CDR2 SYDVKM. The CDR3 sequence is 16 residues long. The CDR3 region is CASSLGLSGSTYEQYF. CDR3 bases: TGTGCCAGCAGCCTGGGGCTTAGCGGGAGTACATACGAGCAGTACTTC. The entire variable domain, with the rest obtained from reference TRBV28 and TRBJ2-7, is as follows: DVKVTQSSRYLVKRTGEKVFLECVQDMDHENMFWYRQDPGLGLRLIYFSYDVKMKEKGDIPEGYSVSREKKERFSLILESASTNQTSMYLCASSLGLSGSTYEQYFGPGTRLTVT.

J is TRBJ2-1 and V is TRBV4-3; 12 positions agree with TRBD2. This CDR3 is 14 amino acids long. Germline V CDR1 and CDR2: LGHNA, YSLEER. V was pared by 0 bases and J by 11 bases, with 2 bases of the junction left unmatched. The CDR3 is CASSQELAGGKQFF. DNA for the CDR3: TGCGCCAGCAGCCAAGAACTAGCGGGAGGTAAGCAGTTCTTC.

The V gene is TRBV7-9, the J gene TRBJ2-7, with TRBD2 identical over 9 bases. This CDR3 has 15 residues. Germline loops: CDR1 SEHNR, CDR2 FQNEAQ (reference sequence). The V gene end was trimmed by 1 base and the J gene end by 3 bases; junction bases not matched to a gene: 4. CDR3 residues: CASSLVAGVGYEQYF. CDR3 sequence (DNA): TGTGCCAGCAGCTTAGTAGCGGGAGTGGGCTACGAGCAGTACTTC.

V gene TRBV29-1 combines with J gene TRBJ2-1, with TRBD1 matching 9 bases. Per germline, CDR1 SQVTM and CDR2 ANQGSEA. The V and J ends lost 4 bases and 2 bases, in that order; junction bases with no gene match: 3. This CDR3 region has 14 residues. Here the CDR3 DNA reads TGCAGCGTTGCCGGGACAGGGACCTACAATGAGCAGTTCTTC. It specifies CSVAGTGTYNEQFF.

The rearrangement uses TRBV7-6 and TRBJ2-7, with D perhaps matching TRBD1 (6 bases). Trimming took off 5 bases at V and 3 bases at J, with 17 bases between the two ends. CDR1 SGHVS and CDR2 FNYEAQ come from the germline V gene. There are 15 residues in the CDR3. The CDR3 nucleotides are TGTGCCAGCAGCCATTCGGGCAGGGGCCGCTACGAGCAGTACTTC. Protein: CASSHSGRGRYEQYF.

The V and J genes are TRBV7-3 and TRBJ2-7; 8 nucleotides match TRBD2. The CDR3 totals 13 residues. The germline V gene has CDR1 SGHTA and CDR2 FQGTGA. The V segment lost 4 bases and the J segment 5 bases; nucleotides outside the gene matches: 4. The CDR3: CASSWGLGDEQYF. The CDR3 DNA reads TGTGCCAGCAGCTGGGGACTAGGGGACGAGCAGTACTTC.